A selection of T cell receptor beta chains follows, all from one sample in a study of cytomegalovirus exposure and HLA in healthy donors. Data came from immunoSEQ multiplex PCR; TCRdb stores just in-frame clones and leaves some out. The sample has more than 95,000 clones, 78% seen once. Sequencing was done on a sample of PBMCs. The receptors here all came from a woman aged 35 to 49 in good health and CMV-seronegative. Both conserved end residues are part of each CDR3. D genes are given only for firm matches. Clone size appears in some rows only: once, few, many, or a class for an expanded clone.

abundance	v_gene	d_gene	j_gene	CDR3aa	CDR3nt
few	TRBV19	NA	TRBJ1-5	CASRTGNSNQPQHF	TGTGCCAGTAGGACAGGTAATAGCAATCAGCCCCAGCATTTT
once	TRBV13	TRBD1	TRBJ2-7	CASSSGQGLRGEQYF	TGTGCCAGCAGCTCGGGACAGGGGTTGAGAGGCGAGCAGTACTTC
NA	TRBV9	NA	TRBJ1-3	CASSAHTGNTIYF	TGTGCCAGCAGCGCCCACACGGGAAACACCATATATTTT
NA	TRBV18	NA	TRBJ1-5	CASSPATVGTSNQLQHF	TGTGCCAGCTCACCGGCCACAGTAGGGACTAGCAATCAGCTCCAGCATTTT
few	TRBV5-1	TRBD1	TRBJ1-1	CASSLDRGGTEAFF	TGCGCCAGCAGCTTGGACAGGGGGGGCACTGAAGCTTTCTTT
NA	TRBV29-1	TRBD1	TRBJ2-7	CSAGRTGPAYEQYF	TGCAGCGCTGGCAGGACAGGCCCAGCCTACGAGCAGTACTTC
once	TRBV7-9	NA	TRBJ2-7	CASSLSQDQGYSYEQYF	TGTGCCAGCAGCTTATCGCAGGACCAGGGGTACTCCTACGAGCAGTACTTC
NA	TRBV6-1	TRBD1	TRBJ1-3	CASSEDRVISGNTIYF	TGTGCCAGCAGTGAGGACAGGGTAATCTCTGGAAACACCATATATTTT
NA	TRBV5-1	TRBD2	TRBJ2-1	CASSLAGGSINEQFF	TGCGCCAGCAGCTTGGCGGGAGGTAGTATAAATGAGCAGTTCTTC
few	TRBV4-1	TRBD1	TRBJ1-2	CASSQGTGDGYTF	TGCGCCAGCAGCCAAGGGACAGGGGATGGCTACACCTTC
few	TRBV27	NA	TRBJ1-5	CASSPAGGAYSNQPQHF	TGTGCCAGCAGCCCCGCCGGAGGGGCCTATAGCAATCAGCCCCAGCATTTT
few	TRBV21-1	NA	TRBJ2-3	CASSKAPETSGPWGDTQYF	TGTGCCAGCAGCAAAGCGCCCGAGACTAGCGGCCCATGGGGAGATACGCAGTATTTT
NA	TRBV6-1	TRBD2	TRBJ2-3	CASLVGRAKDTQYF	TGTGCCAGCCTTGTCGGGAGGGCCAAAGATACGCAGTATTTT
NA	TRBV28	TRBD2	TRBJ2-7	CASSPGGGQGEQYF	TGTGCCAGCAGTCCGGGGGGGGGCCAGGGAGAGCAGTACTTC
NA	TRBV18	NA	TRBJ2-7	CASSPTTRDSLGEQYF	TGTGCCAGCTCACCAACTACCCGGGACTCCCTGGGAGAGCAGTACTTC
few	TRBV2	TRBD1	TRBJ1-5	CASSATGDQPQHF	TGTGCCAGCAGTGCCACAGGGGATCAGCCCCAGCATTTT
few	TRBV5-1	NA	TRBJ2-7	CASSFPSSYEQYF	TGCGCCAGCAGCTTCCCCAGCTCCTACGAGCAGTACTTC
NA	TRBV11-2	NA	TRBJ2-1	CASRDFGRSYNEQFF	TGTGCCAGCAGGGACTTCGGGCGGAGTTACAATGAGCAGTTCTTC
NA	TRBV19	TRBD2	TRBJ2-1	CASRASGRVEQFF	TGTGCCAGTCGGGCTAGCGGGAGGGTTGAGCAGTTCTTC
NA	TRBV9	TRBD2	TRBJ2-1	CASSPPGLRGGNEQFF	TGTGCCAGCAGCCCACCGGGACTAAGGGGAGGCAATGAGCAGTTCTTC
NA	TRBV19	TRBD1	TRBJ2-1	CATRGGLRDRGYNEQFF	TGTGCCACAAGAGGTGGTCTTCGGGACAGGGGCTACAATGAGCAGTTCTTC
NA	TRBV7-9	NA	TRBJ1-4	CASSPMGPTNEKLFF	TGTGCCAGCAGTCCTATGGGGCCAACCAATGAAAAACTGTTTTTT
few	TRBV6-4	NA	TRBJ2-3	CASSDSTEGTDTQYF	TGTGCCAGCAGTGACTCGACGGAGGGCACAGATACGCAGTATTTT
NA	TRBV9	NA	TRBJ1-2	CASSVSHPTGFYGYTF	TGTGCCAGCAGCGTATCTCACCCTACAGGGTTCTATGGCTACACCTTC
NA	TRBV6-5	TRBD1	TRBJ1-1	CASGQGNTEAFF	TGTGCCTCAGGACAGGGGAACACTGAAGCTTTCTTT
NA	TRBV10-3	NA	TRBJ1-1	CAISAQGLNTEAFF	TGTGCCATCAGTGCTCAGGGGCTGAACACTGAAGCTTTCTTT
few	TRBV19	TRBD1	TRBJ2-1	CASRPQGMGNEQFF	TGTGCCAGTCGCCCACAGGGGATGGGGAATGAGCAGTTCTTC
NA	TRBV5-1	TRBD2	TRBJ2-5	CASSSGIAGAGETQYF	TGCGCCAGCAGCTCGGGGATAGCGGGAGCGGGAGAGACCCAGTACTTC
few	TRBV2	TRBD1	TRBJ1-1	CASSKGQGNTEAFF	TGTGCCAGCAGTAAAGGACAGGGGAACACTGAAGCTTTCTTT
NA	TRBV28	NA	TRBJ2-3	CASSFGVTDTQYF	TGTGCCAGCAGTTTTGGAGTCACAGATACGCAGTATTTT
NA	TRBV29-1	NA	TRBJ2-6	CSVAGLGGANVLTF	TGCAGCGTTGCGGGCTTGGGGGGTGCCAACGTCCTGACTTTC
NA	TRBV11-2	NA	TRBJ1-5	CASSLGRGVQPQHF	TGTGCCAGCAGCTTGGGCAGGGGAGTTCAGCCCCAGCATTTT
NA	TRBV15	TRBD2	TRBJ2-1	CATSRDRGGLASYNEQFF	TGTGCCACCAGCAGAGATCGAGGGGGACTAGCCTCCTACAATGAGCAGTTCTTC
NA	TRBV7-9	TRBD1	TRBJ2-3	CASSTGTGGFSTDTQYF	TGTGCCAGCAGTACCGGGACAGGGGGTTTTAGCACAGATACGCAGTATTTT
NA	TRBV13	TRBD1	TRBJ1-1	CASTTEPGQGGTEAFF	TGTGCCAGCACCACCGAACCGGGACAGGGGGGCACTGAAGCTTTCTTT